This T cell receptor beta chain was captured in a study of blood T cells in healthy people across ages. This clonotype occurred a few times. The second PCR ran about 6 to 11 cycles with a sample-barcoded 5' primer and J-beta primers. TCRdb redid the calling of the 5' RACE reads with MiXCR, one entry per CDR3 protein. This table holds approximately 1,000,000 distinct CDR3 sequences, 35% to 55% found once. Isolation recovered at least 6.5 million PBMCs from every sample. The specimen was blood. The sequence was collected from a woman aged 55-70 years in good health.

CDR3 sequence: CASSVELAGTADEQYF. CDR3 coding DNA: TGTGCCAGCAGCGTAGAACTAGCGGGCACCGCGGACGAGCAGTACTTC. The chain links TRBV9 to TRBJ2-7, with 9 positions matching TRBD2. Germline values: CDR1 SGDLS, CDR2 YYNGEE. The CDR3 has 16 amino acids. V shed 0 bases, J shed 5 bases, and the junction held 9 bases outside the gene matches.